These T cell receptor beta chains were read from a single sample in a study of regulatory T cells in long-lasting Graves disease. TCRdb called the multiplex PCR reads again in MiXCR, with one record for every CDR3 protein. The repertoire holds some 400,000 distinct CDR3 sequences, with just under 15% as singletons. These data were also reused for a study on T cells in Graves' hyperthyroidism and ophthalmopathy.

Sequencing used peripheral blood mononuclear cells (PBMCs), obtained at new diagnosis, from a patient treated with antithyroid drugs. The source of these receptors is a woman aged 30 to 39 with Graves disease. Both conserved end residues are part of each CDR3. Fields, in order: D gene, J gene, clone size, V gene, CDR3 DNA, CDR3 protein. A D gene is named only where the DNA matches it firmly. Not all rows give a size; the values are once, few, many and, for expanded clones, a class.

d_gene: -
j_gene: TRBJ2-7
abundance: many
v_gene: TRBV12-3/TRBV12-4
CDR3nt: TGTGCCAGCAGTTTATTAAGGCCCACCGACGAGCAGTACTTC
CDR3aa: CASSLLRPTDEQYF

d_gene: TRBD1
j_gene: TRBJ2-3
abundance: -
v_gene: TRBV7-9
CDR3nt: TGTGCCAGCAGCCAATCGGACAGGGGCTACACAGATACGCAGTATTTT
CDR3aa: CASSQSDRGYTDTQYF

d_gene: -
j_gene: TRBJ1-5
abundance: many
v_gene: TRBV6-1
CDR3nt: TGTGCCAGCAGTGAAGCGGCCAGCAATCAGCCCCAGCATTTT
CDR3aa: CASSEAASNQPQHF

d_gene: -
j_gene: TRBJ2-7
abundance: -
v_gene: TRBV29-1
CDR3nt: TGCAGCGGTCTAGGGTACTCCTACGAGCAGTACTTC
CDR3aa: CSGLGYSYEQYF

d_gene: -
j_gene: TRBJ2-6
abundance: few
v_gene: TRBV6-6
CDR3nt: TGTGCCAGCAGTTACTCCGATTTATCTGGGGCCAACGTCCTGACTTTC
CDR3aa: CASSYSDLSGANVLTF

d_gene: -
j_gene: TRBJ1-3
abundance: many
v_gene: TRBV30
CDR3nt: TGTGCCTGGAGTGTATTGGGTGGAAACACCATATATTTT
CDR3aa: CAWSVLGGNTIYF

d_gene: -
j_gene: TRBJ1-5
abundance: few
v_gene: TRBV20-1
CDR3nt: TGCAGTGCTAGTGAGGGACCTGACCAGCCCCAGCATTTT
CDR3aa: CSASEGPDQPQHF

d_gene: -
j_gene: TRBJ1-2
abundance: -
v_gene: TRBV14
CDR3nt: TGTGCCAGCACTCCGGCAGGCTCTTCTCGGAATGGCTACACCTTC
CDR3aa: CASTPAGSSRNGYTF

d_gene: -
j_gene: TRBJ2-2
abundance: -
v_gene: TRBV3-1
CDR3nt: TGTGCCAGCAGCCAAGAAGGCTGGGGGCGGGGACAGAAAACCGGGGAGCTGTTTTTT
CDR3aa: CASSQEGWGRGQKTGELFF

d_gene: -
j_gene: TRBJ1-2
abundance: many
v_gene: TRBV7-2
CDR3nt: TGTGCCAGCAGCTTAGGAGTAAGGGGCTATGGCTACACCTTC
CDR3aa: CASSLGVRGYGYTF

d_gene: -
j_gene: TRBJ1-1
abundance: -
v_gene: TRBV14
CDR3nt: TGTGCCAGCAGCCTCTTGAGGGCCACTGAAGCTTTCTTT
CDR3aa: CASSLLRATEAFF

d_gene: -
j_gene: TRBJ2-1
abundance: many
v_gene: TRBV6-1
CDR3nt: TGTGCCAGCAGTCCTCAAGTACGCTCCTACAATGAGCAGTTCTTC
CDR3aa: CASSPQVRSYNEQFF

d_gene: -
j_gene: TRBJ2-3
abundance: many
v_gene: TRBV2
CDR3nt: TGTGCCAGCAGTGAGTCCAGCGGCACCCTCTTATATACGCAGTATTTT
CDR3aa: CASSESSGTLLYTQYF

d_gene: -
j_gene: TRBJ1-5
abundance: many
v_gene: TRBV13
CDR3nt: TGTGCCAGCAGTCAGCACTCAAATCAGCCCCAGCATTTT
CDR3aa: CASSQHSNQPQHF

d_gene: TRBD2
j_gene: TRBJ2-7
abundance: many
v_gene: TRBV27
CDR3nt: TGTGCCAGCTCAATAAGCGGGAGTTACGAGCAGTACTTC
CDR3aa: CASSISGSYEQYF

d_gene: TRBD1
j_gene: TRBJ2-1
abundance: many
v_gene: TRBV7-9
CDR3nt: TGTGCCAGCAGCTTACCCCGGGACAGGGGGGGCGATGAGCAGTTCTTC
CDR3aa: CASSLPRDRGGDEQFF

d_gene: -
j_gene: TRBJ1-5
abundance: -
v_gene: TRBV6-1
CDR3nt: TGTGCCAGCACCCTACAGGGCAATCAGCCCCAGCATTTT
CDR3aa: CASTLQGNQPQHF

d_gene: TRBD1
j_gene: TRBJ1-4
abundance: many
v_gene: TRBV5-1
CDR3nt: TGCGCCAGCCGGGACAGTATTAATGAAAAACTGTTTTTT
CDR3aa: CASRDSINEKLFF

d_gene: -
j_gene: TRBJ2-4
abundance: -
v_gene: TRBV9
CDR3nt: TGTGCCAGCAGCGTGCTAGGGGACGGGGTCAAAAACATTCAGTACTTC
CDR3aa: CASSVLGDGVKNIQYF

d_gene: -
j_gene: TRBJ1-5
abundance: many
v_gene: TRBV6-1
CDR3nt: TGTGCCAGCAGTCTACAGGGTAGAGGGTATAGCAATCAGCCCCAGCATTTT
CDR3aa: CASSLQGRGYSNQPQHF

d_gene: TRBD2
j_gene: TRBJ2-7
abundance: many
v_gene: TRBV20-1
CDR3nt: TGCAGTGCTAGTAGACTAGCCGCCTACGAGCAGTACTTC
CDR3aa: CSASRLAAYEQYF

d_gene: TRBD1
j_gene: TRBJ2-3
abundance: many
v_gene: TRBV30
CDR3nt: TGTGCCTGGAGTGATGGGACAGGGAATACAGATACGCAGTATTTT
CDR3aa: CAWSDGTGNTDTQYF

d_gene: -
j_gene: TRBJ2-7
abundance: many
v_gene: TRBV6-2/TRBV6-3
CDR3nt: TGTGCCAGCAGTGAGCCAGGGACCCACTCCTACGAGCAGTACTTC
CDR3aa: CASSEPGTHSYEQYF

d_gene: -
j_gene: TRBJ2-5
abundance: many
v_gene: TRBV11-3
CDR3nt: TGTGCCAGCAGCTTCGAGTGGGGAAGTGGGGAGACCCAGTACTTC
CDR3aa: CASSFEWGSGETQYF

d_gene: -
j_gene: TRBJ2-7
abundance: few
v_gene: TRBV27
CDR3nt: TGTGCCAGCAGCGCCTTAGGGGCTAGCGCCTACGAGCAGTACTTC
CDR3aa: CASSALGASAYEQYF

d_gene: TRBD2
j_gene: TRBJ2-1
abundance: few
v_gene: TRBV19
CDR3nt: TGTGCCAGTAATCGGGACTTCGCGGGAGGCTACAATGAGCAGTTCTTC
CDR3aa: CASNRDFAGGYNEQFF

d_gene: -
j_gene: TRBJ2-3
abundance: -
v_gene: TRBV4-2
CDR3nt: TGTGCCAGCAGCCGAGAGGTAACCCTCCTGGCAGATACGCAGTATTTT
CDR3aa: CASSREVTLLADTQYF

d_gene: -
j_gene: TRBJ1-1
abundance: many
v_gene: TRBV28
CDR3nt: TGTGCCAGCAGTCAAGCCGTTCTAGCTTTCTTT
CDR3aa: CASSQAVLAFF

d_gene: TRBD1
j_gene: TRBJ2-7
abundance: -
v_gene: TRBV4-1
CDR3nt: TGCGCCAGCAGCCAGGGAAACAGGGGAATTTTCGAGCAGTACTTC
CDR3aa: CASSQGNRGIFEQYF

d_gene: TRBD1
j_gene: TRBJ1-1
abundance: many
v_gene: TRBV9
CDR3nt: TGTGCCAGCAGCGCAACAGGGGGTTTGGGCACTGAAGCTTTCTTT
CDR3aa: CASSATGGLGTEAFF

d_gene: -
j_gene: TRBJ1-5
abundance: -
v_gene: TRBV3-1
CDR3nt: TGTGCCAGCAGCCGGACCTTTTATAGCAATCAGCCCCAGCATTTT
CDR3aa: CASSRTFYSNQPQHF

d_gene: -
j_gene: TRBJ1-3
abundance: -
v_gene: TRBV27
CDR3nt: TGTGCCAGCAGTTTAACAGGGTTACTCTCTGGAAACACCATATATTTT
CDR3aa: CASSLTGLLSGNTIYF

d_gene: -
j_gene: TRBJ2-7
abundance: many
v_gene: TRBV27
CDR3nt: TGTGCCAGCAGTGCCCGGGACTTTCGCGAGCAGTACTTC
CDR3aa: CASSARDFREQYF

d_gene: TRBD2
j_gene: TRBJ2-7
abundance: many
v_gene: TRBV30
CDR3nt: TGTGCCTGGAGTGGGGGACTATACACCGAGCAGTACTTC
CDR3aa: CAWSGGLYTEQYF

d_gene: -
j_gene: TRBJ2-2
abundance: -
v_gene: TRBV5-4
CDR3nt: TGTGCCAGCAGCTGGGCGGGCGCCGGGGAGCTGTTTTTT
CDR3aa: CASSWAGAGELFF

d_gene: -
j_gene: TRBJ2-7
abundance: many
v_gene: TRBV28
CDR3nt: TGTGCCAGCAGTTTATTACGCTCCAACTACGAGCAGTACTTC
CDR3aa: CASSLLRSNYEQYF

d_gene: TRBD2
j_gene: TRBJ2-7
abundance: many
v_gene: TRBV20-1
CDR3nt: TGCAGTGCTAGAGGATTGGTCTCTAGCGGGAGCTCCTACGAGCAGTACTTC
CDR3aa: CSARGLVSSGSSYEQYF

d_gene: -
j_gene: TRBJ1-1
abundance: many
v_gene: TRBV10-3
CDR3nt: TGTGCCATCGCACGGGGGCCTAGGGGATTGAACACTGAAGCTTTCTTT
CDR3aa: CAIARGPRGLNTEAFF

d_gene: -
j_gene: TRBJ1-5
abundance: -
v_gene: TRBV5-4
CDR3nt: TGTGCCAGCAGCCTGGGGCAGGTTGCCCAGCATTTT
CDR3aa: CASSLGQVAQHF

d_gene: -
j_gene: TRBJ2-7
abundance: many
v_gene: TRBV28
CDR3nt: TGTGCCAGCAGAACCGGGACCTCCCTCCTCTACGAGCAGTACTTC
CDR3aa: CASRTGTSLLYEQYF

d_gene: TRBD2
j_gene: TRBJ2-3
abundance: many
v_gene: TRBV6-1
CDR3nt: TGTGCCAGCAGTCAGCCTGGACTAGCGGACCTCACAGATACGCAGTATTTT
CDR3aa: CASSQPGLADLTDTQYF

d_gene: TRBD1
j_gene: TRBJ1-3
abundance: many
v_gene: TRBV30
CDR3nt: TGTGCCTGGAGTGACAGGACAGGAGAGAGATACGACTCTGGAAACACCATATATTTT
CDR3aa: CAWSDRTGERYDSGNTIYF

d_gene: -
j_gene: TRBJ2-3
abundance: -
v_gene: TRBV12-3/TRBV12-4
CDR3nt: TGTGCCAGCAGTTTAGCCGTCGGGAGCGAGGTAGGAGGGGATACGCAGTATTTT
CDR3aa: CASSLAVGSEVGGDTQYF

d_gene: TRBD1
j_gene: TRBJ1-1
abundance: many
v_gene: TRBV20-1
CDR3nt: TGCAGTGCTAAATCGCAGGGGGATGTCACTGAAGCTTTCTTT
CDR3aa: CSAKSQGDVTEAFF

d_gene: -
j_gene: TRBJ1-2
abundance: many
v_gene: TRBV18
CDR3nt: TGTGCCAGCTCACCAGGGGGTAAGGACTATGGCTACACCTTC
CDR3aa: CASSPGGKDYGYTF

d_gene: TRBD1
j_gene: TRBJ2-7
abundance: -
v_gene: TRBV24-1
CDR3nt: TGTGCCACCAGTGATCCGACAGGGTACGAGCAGTACTTC
CDR3aa: CATSDPTGYEQYF

d_gene: TRBD2
j_gene: TRBJ2-7
abundance: few
v_gene: TRBV6-1
CDR3nt: TGTGCCAGCAACCTGGGGGGAGCGGGGTTCTACGAGCAGTACTTC
CDR3aa: CASNLGGAGFYEQYF

d_gene: TRBD1
j_gene: TRBJ1-2
abundance: few
v_gene: TRBV5-4
CDR3nt: TGTGCCAGCAGCTTGGGCGGGGACAGGGAGGGTTATGGCTACACCTTC
CDR3aa: CASSLGGDREGYGYTF

d_gene: -
j_gene: TRBJ2-5
abundance: many
v_gene: TRBV6-9
CDR3nt: TGTGCCAGCAGTTACTTTCAGGGGCAAGAGACCCAGTACTTC
CDR3aa: CASSYFQGQETQYF

d_gene: TRBD1
j_gene: TRBJ1-2
abundance: -
v_gene: TRBV7-9
CDR3nt: TGTGCCAGCAGCTTATTACGACAGGGGGCGTTGGGCTACACCTTC
CDR3aa: CASSLLRQGALGYTF

d_gene: -
j_gene: TRBJ1-4
abundance: many
v_gene: TRBV20-1
CDR3nt: TGCAGTGCTAGGGGAGATGAAAAACTGTTTTTT
CDR3aa: CSARGDEKLFF

d_gene: TRBD2
j_gene: TRBJ2-7
abundance: many
v_gene: TRBV20-1
CDR3nt: TGCAGTGCTAGAGATCAAGGGCGGGGGGCGACCTACGAGCAGTACTTC
CDR3aa: CSARDQGRGATYEQYF

d_gene: -
j_gene: TRBJ2-3
abundance: -
v_gene: TRBV9
CDR3nt: TGTGCCAGCAGCGTAGACGAGCGCACAGATACGCAGTATTTT
CDR3aa: CASSVDERTDTQYF

d_gene: TRBD1
j_gene: TRBJ2-7
abundance: many
v_gene: TRBV18
CDR3nt: TGTGCCAGCTCACCTCCGGGACAGGGTTCCTACGAGCAGTACTTC
CDR3aa: CASSPPGQGSYEQYF

d_gene: -
j_gene: TRBJ1-1
abundance: few
v_gene: TRBV6-8
CDR3nt: TGTGCCAGCAGTTACTTGGGGGAGCCCGGGGGTACTGAAGCTTTCTTT
CDR3aa: CASSYLGEPGGTEAFF

d_gene: -
j_gene: TRBJ1-6
abundance: many
v_gene: TRBV27
CDR3nt: TGTGCCAGCAGTCCCGAGAGCTGGGGTGTTACACCCCTCCACTTT
CDR3aa: CASSPESWGVTPLHF

d_gene: TRBD1
j_gene: TRBJ2-1
abundance: many
v_gene: TRBV20-1
CDR3nt: TGCAGTGCTAGATGGACACCGGGACAGGGACGCTACAATGAGCAGTTCTTC
CDR3aa: CSARWTPGQGRYNEQFF

d_gene: -
j_gene: TRBJ1-3
abundance: -
v_gene: TRBV10-2
CDR3nt: TGCGCCAGCGGCAGGGAACCCAGCTCTGGAAACACCATATATTTT
CDR3aa: CASGREPSSGNTIYF

d_gene: -
j_gene: TRBJ2-7
abundance: many
v_gene: TRBV28
CDR3nt: TGTGCCAGCATCCAAGGGGGAAACGAGCAGTACTTC
CDR3aa: CASIQGGNEQYF